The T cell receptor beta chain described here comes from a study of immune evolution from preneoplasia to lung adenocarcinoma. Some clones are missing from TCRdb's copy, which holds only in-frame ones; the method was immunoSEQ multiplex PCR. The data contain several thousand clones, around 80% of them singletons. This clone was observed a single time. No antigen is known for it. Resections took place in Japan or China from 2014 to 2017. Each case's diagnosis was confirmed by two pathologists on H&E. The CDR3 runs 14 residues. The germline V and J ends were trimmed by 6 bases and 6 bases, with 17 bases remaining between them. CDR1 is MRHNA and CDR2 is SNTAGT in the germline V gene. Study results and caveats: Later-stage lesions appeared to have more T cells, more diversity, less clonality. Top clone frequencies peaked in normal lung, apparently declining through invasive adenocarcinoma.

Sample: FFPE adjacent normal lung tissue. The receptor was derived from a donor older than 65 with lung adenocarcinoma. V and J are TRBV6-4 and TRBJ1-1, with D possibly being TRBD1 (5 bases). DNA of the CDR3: TGTGCCAGCAGGCGGGACCCGGACGGCGCTGAAGCTTTCTTT. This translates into CASRRDPDGAEAFF.